This is a list of T cell receptor beta chains from one sample in a study of beta chain features in type 1 diabetes. Libraries were prepared by immunoSEQ multiplex PCR; TCRdb keeps only in-frame clonotypes and omits some of them. The sample holds 300,000 to 450,000 clones, around 12% seen once. Material: naive CD4+ T cells from blood. Every receptor here comes from a man aged 18 to 29 in good health. CDR3s include the opening cysteine and the closing phenylalanine or tryptophan. The D gene is left open where the match is weak. The size of a clone is reported for some rows only, either as once, few or many, or as a class for expanded clones.

D gene	clone size	V gene	J gene	CDR3 protein	CDR3 DNA
TRBD1	.	TRBV9	TRBJ1-5	CASSGSRTGHYSNQPQHF	TGTGCCAGCAGCGGAAGCCGGACAGGACACTATAGCAATCAGCCCCAGCATTTT
.	.	TRBV20-1	TRBJ2-7	CSAQTDYEQYF	TGCAGTGCCCAGACAGACTACGAGCAGTACTTC
TRBD1	.	TRBV2	TRBJ1-5	CASRRQGAVQPQHF	TGTGCCAGCAGACGACAGGGGGCGGTTCAGCCCCAGCATTTT
.	.	TRBV28	TRBJ1-5	CASSFRQKYQPQHF	TGTGCCAGCAGTTTCAGGCAGAAATATCAGCCCCAGCATTTT
TRBD2	.	TRBV7-2	TRBJ2-3	CASSPRLAGHGTDTQYF	TGTGCCAGCAGCCCGCGACTAGCGGGTCACGGCACAGATACGCAGTATTTT
.	few	TRBV19	TRBJ1-5	CASSIAAAGSQPQHF	TGTGCCAGTAGTATAGCGGCGGCGGGGAGTCAGCCCCAGCATTTT
TRBD2	.	TRBV5-6	TRBJ2-7	CASSPGTSGGSYEQYF	TGTGCCAGCAGCCCCGGGACTAGCGGGGGGTCCTACGAGCAGTACTTC
TRBD2	.	TRBV11-2	TRBJ2-1	CASRRSSGGLYDEQFF	TGTGCCAGCAGGCGTTCTAGCGGGGGCCTTTACGATGAGCAGTTCTTC
.	once	TRBV28	TRBJ2-7	CASQQGRLIYEQYF	TGTGCCAGCCAACAGGGGAGGTTAATCTACGAGCAGTACTTC
.	few	TRBV6-5	TRBJ2-3	CASSYGTAGDPDTQYF	TGTGCCAGCAGTTACGGCACCGCAGGGGACCCAGATACGCAGTATTTT
.	.	TRBV14	TRBJ1-1	CASSPRGAMNTEAFF	TGTGCCAGCAGCCCCCGGGGGGCCATGAACACTGAAGCTTTCTTT
.	few	TRBV6-1	TRBJ2-7	CASILGGARTYEQYF	TGTGCCAGCATCCTGGGGGGGGCGCGAACCTACGAGCAGTACTTC
TRBD1	.	TRBV10-3	TRBJ2-3	CATLGQGGDTQYF	TGTGCCACCCTAGGACAGGGTGGAGATACGCAGTATTTT
.	.	TRBV7-6	TRBJ1-2	CASSFDSYGYGYTF	TGTGCCAGCAGCTTTGACTCGTACGGGTATGGCTACACCTTC
TRBD1	.	TRBV18	TRBJ2-1	CASSPRPLRPGQGGNEQFF	TGTGCCAGCTCACCTCGACCGTTGCGACCGGGACAGGGGGGCAATGAGCAGTTCTTC
TRBD1	few	TRBV28	TRBJ1-2	CASKTGLNYGYTF	TGTGCCAGTAAGACAGGGTTGAACTATGGCTACACCTTC
TRBD1	few	TRBV11-1	TRBJ1-1	CASSLVEGGPMNTEAFF	TGTGCCAGCAGCTTAGTTGAAGGGGGCCCTATGAACACTGAAGCTTTCTTT
.	few	TRBV30	TRBJ1-1	CASLPLGHTEAFF	TGTGCCTCCCTCCCCCTGGGGCACACTGAAGCTTTCTTT
TRBD2	few	TRBV6-4	TRBJ2-1	CASKRYSGSSYNEQFF	TGTGCCAGCAAACGATATAGCGGGAGCTCCTACAATGAGCAGTTCTTC
.	few	TRBV19	TRBJ1-2	CASSLRSYGYTF	TGTGCCAGTAGTTTGCGGAGCTATGGCTACACCTTC
.	.	TRBV20-1	TRBJ2-5	CSAMGGETQYF	TGCAGTGCTATGGGGGGAGAGACCCAGTACTTC
.	.	TRBV7-9	TRBJ1-1	CASSLGSGAFF	TGTGCCAGCAGCTTAGGGTCGGGGGCTTTCTTT
TRBD2	.	TRBV11-2	TRBJ2-7	CASSLGLAGGGYEQYF	TGTGCCAGCAGCCTGGGACTAGCGGGGGGGGGCTACGAGCAGTACTTC
TRBD2	once	TRBV7-3	TRBJ2-3	CASSPGGGLTDTQYF	TGTGCCAGCAGCCCAGGCGGGGGGCTCACAGATACGCAGTATTTT
.	.	TRBV7-9	TRBJ1-1	CASSRETGNTEAFF	TGTGCCAGCAGCCGCGAAACAGGCAACACTGAAGCTTTCTTT
.	few	TRBV11-1	TRBJ1-5	CASSPIAAGPQHF	TGTGCCAGCAGCCCAATCGCCGCCGGGCCCCAGCATTTT
.	few	TRBV28	TRBJ1-1	CASSPRTRGNTEAFF	TGTGCCAGCAGCCCGAGGACCAGGGGGAACACTGAAGCTTTCTTT
TRBD2	few	TRBV7-2	TRBJ2-5	CASSRGLAGQETQYF	TGTGCCAGCAGCCGAGGACTAGCGGGACAAGAGACCCAGTACTTC
.	.	TRBV4-2	TRBJ2-1	CASSQFSTGPNYNEQFF	TGTGCCAGCAGCCAGTTCTCGACTGGCCCTAACTACAATGAGCAGTTCTTC
TRBD1	.	TRBV10-3	TRBJ2-1	CAISRPLGTGTYNEQFF	TGTGCCATCAGCCGCCCGCTCGGGACAGGTACTTACAATGAGCAGTTCTTC
.	few	TRBV30	TRBJ1-1	CAWSVLVRAAFF	TGTGCCTGGAGTGTACTCGTGAGGGCAGCTTTCTTT
TRBD1	few	TRBV7-9	TRBJ1-1	CASSPSQGQGWTEAFF	TGTGCCAGCAGCCCAAGCCAGGGACAGGGGTGGACTGAAGCTTTCTTT